This TCR beta chain was observed in a study of vaccination effects on CD4 cells after COVID-19. To note about this clone: The antigen is not known.

The CDR3 runs 14 residues. The germline V gene has CDR1 SGHRS and CDR2 YFSETQ. V was pared by 0 bases and J by 2 bases, with 9 bases between. Viral peptide pool expansion of antigen-specific CD4+ T cells preceded sequencing in the ViraFEST assay. Culturing for 10 days preceded CD4+ T cell isolation. The study found no prior SARS-CoV-2 infection in the vaccine recipients, who tested negative for nucleocapsid antibodies. A few million PBMC were placed in each well, which was supplemented with approximately 9.7 IU/ml IL-2 and roughly 10 ug/ml peptides. Days 3 and 7 saw half the medium replaced with IL-2 medium. The method was immunoSEQ multiplex PCR; TCRdb's version includes in-frame clones alone and lacks a portion of them. This sample carries more than 30,000 clones, 60% to 80% of them seen once, and the ten largest clones take about 16%. The study, taken as a whole, reports: Only 1 of 255 vaccine-induced clones from healthy vaccinees cross-reacted with common cold coronaviruses.

The sample here was CD4+ T cells from PBMCs cultured with HCoV-OC43 spike peptides, taken before COVID-19 vaccination. As for subset: HCoV-OC43 spike overlapping peptide pool stimulation. V gene TRBV5-1 combines with J gene TRBJ2-7; no firm D call. This TCR was recovered from a human donor who received a COVID-19 vaccine. CDR3 bases: TGCGCCAGCAGCTTGGGGCCCAACACCTACGAGCAGTACTTC. It specifies CASSLGPNTYEQYF.